This T cell receptor (beta chain) was identified in a study of spatial heterogeneity in lung cancer. The V end lost 4 bases, the J end lost 3 bases, and 14 bases lay between the germline ends. CDR3 length: 15 residues. Germline CDR1 and CDR2: MNHEY and SVGEGT. Indicated time point: sample taken at primary tumor resection. TCRdb fed the 5' RACE reads into MiXCR, producing one record per CDR3 protein. The sample carries fewer than 3,000 distinct CDR3 sequences, 7.9% recorded once. This clonotype rates as medium-sized. This material consisted of normal lung tissue next to the tumor, taken at surgery. This TCR came from a male donor with early-stage non-small cell lung cancer. This chain joins TRBV6-2 or TRBV6-3 and TRBJ2-3; D might be TRBD1 (6 bases). The CDR3 loop is CASSSGTSMTDTQYF. The CDR3 coding sequence is TGTGCCAGCAGTTCAGGGACATCAATGACAGATACGCAGTATTTT.